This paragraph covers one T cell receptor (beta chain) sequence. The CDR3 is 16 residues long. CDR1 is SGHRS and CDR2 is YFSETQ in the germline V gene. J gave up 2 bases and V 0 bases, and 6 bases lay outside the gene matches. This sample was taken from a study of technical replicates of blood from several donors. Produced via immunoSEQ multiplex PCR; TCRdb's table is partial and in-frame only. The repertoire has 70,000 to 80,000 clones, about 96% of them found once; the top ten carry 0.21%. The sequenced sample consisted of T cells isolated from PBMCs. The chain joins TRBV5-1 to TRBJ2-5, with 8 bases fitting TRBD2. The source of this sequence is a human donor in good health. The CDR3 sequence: CASSLGSGGSQETQYF. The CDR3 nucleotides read TGCGCCAGCAGCTTGGGAAGCGGGGGCTCACAAGAGACCCAGTACTTC.